This T cell receptor beta chain came from a study of T-cell reconstitution after alpha-beta-depleted transplantation in children (dated by TCRdb to the mid-2010s). At the level of the whole study: Using TCR repertoire profiling, the study quantitatively followed how T-cell immune reconstitution unfolded in children after TCRalphabeta/CD19-depleted allogeneic hematopoietic cell transplantation.

The protocol used for the library was PCR. The reads were generated on an Illumina HiSeq 2500. TCR library preparation used molecular barcoding, with unique molecular identifiers applied to normalize quantification of the TCRbeta repertoire. TCRdb reprocessed the public reads (quality trimming at Q25 with fastp, clone calling with MiXCR) and kept in-frame beta chains. Identical CDR3 proteins give one entry, which carries the most common genes and DNA. The sample table records approximately 630,000 distinct CDR3 sequences; about an eighth of these occur just once. Together, the top ten hold 0.65% to 0.9% of the sample. The sample's treatment or condition label is to be understood as: allogeneic hematopoietic cell transplantation with graft depleted of TCRalphabeta T cells and CD19 B cells. Transplant recipients were children who received TCRalphabeta/CD19-depleted allogeneic hematopoietic cell grafts.

Points the paper makes about the study in general: The apparently early recovery of alphabetaT-cell counts about two months after transplant reportedly depended on only several hundred rapidly expanded clones that came from non-depleted graft cells. Hyperexpanded clone frequencies declined over subsequent months; after one year, T-cell counts and TCRbeta diversity were mostly attributed to newly produced T cells. The high TCRbeta diversity at day 60 in some patients was ascribed to recipient T cells and intrathymic progenitors that had survived conditioning.

On this clonotype itself: Its recognized antigen is unknown. Within one base of it there is no much larger clone, and no base qualities were kept.

The CDR3 contains 15 residues, cysteine and phenylalanine counted. Only the CDR3 DNA stays, 45 bases, in frame from base 1. V is shortened by 0 bases, J by 6 bases, and the region joining them spans 14 bases. The germline V gene encodes CDR1 SGHRS and CDR2 YFSETQ. The receptor was isolated from a girl between 2 and 10 years old with congenital amegakaryocytic thrombocytopenia, due to receive a stem cell transplant. Sample: PBMCs, taken before TCRalphabeta/CD19-depleted stem cell transplant. The V gene is TRBV5-1 and the J gene is TRBJ2-3; TRBD2 could be the D gene, as 6 bases match. In nucleotide form, the sequence is TGCGCCAGCAGCTTGGAGGTGCCACGGGGGGATACGCAGTATTTT. Translated, it reads CASSLEVPRGDTQYF. Here the CDR3 is joined to the reference TRBV5-1 and TRBJ2-3 genes, and the full variable domain is: KAGVTQTPRYLIKTRGQQVTLSCSPISGHRSVSWYQQTPGQGLQFLFEYFSETQRNKGNFPGRFSGRQFSNSRSEMNVSTLELGDSALYLCASSLEVPRGDTQYFGPGTRLTVL.